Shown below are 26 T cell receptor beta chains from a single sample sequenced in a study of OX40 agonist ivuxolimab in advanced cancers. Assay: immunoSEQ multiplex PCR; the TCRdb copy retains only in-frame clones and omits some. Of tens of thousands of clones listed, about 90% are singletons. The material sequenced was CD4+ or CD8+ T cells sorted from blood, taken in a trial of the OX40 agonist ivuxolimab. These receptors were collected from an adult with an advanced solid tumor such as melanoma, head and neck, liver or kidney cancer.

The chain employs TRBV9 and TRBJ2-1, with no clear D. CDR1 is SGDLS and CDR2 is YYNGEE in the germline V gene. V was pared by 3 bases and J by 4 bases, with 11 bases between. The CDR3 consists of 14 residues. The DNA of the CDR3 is TGTGCCAGCAGCGACCCGGGCTTTTACAATGAGCAGTTCTTC. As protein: CASSDPGFYNEQFF.

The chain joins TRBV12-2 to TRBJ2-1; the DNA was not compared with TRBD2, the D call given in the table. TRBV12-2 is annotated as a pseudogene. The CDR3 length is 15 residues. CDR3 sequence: CASRFYRDCRDEQFF. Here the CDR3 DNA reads TGTGCAAGTCGTTTTTACCGGGACTGCCGCGATGAGCAGTTCTTC.

CDR3 sequence: CASSLGTSHSNQPQHF. The CDR3 DNA reads as TGTGCCAGCAGCTTAGGGACATCTCATAGCAATCAGCCCCAGCATTTT. This chain joins TRBV11-1 and TRBJ1-5; possible D gene TRBD1, 5 bases. The ends were cut back, 1 base at V and 0 bases at J, with 10 bases in the middle. The CDR3 length is 16 residues. Germline assignment: CDR1 SGHAT and CDR2 FQDESV (reference sequence).

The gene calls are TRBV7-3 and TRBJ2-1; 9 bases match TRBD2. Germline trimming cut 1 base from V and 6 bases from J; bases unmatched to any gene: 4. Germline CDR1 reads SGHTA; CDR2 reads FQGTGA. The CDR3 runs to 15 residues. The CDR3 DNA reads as TGTGCCAGCAGCTTAAGTCTAGCGGGATCCAATGAGCAGTTCTTC. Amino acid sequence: CASSLSLAGSNEQFF. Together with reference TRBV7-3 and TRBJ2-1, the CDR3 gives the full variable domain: GAGVSQTPSNKVTEKGKYVELRCDPISGHTALYWYRQSLGQGPEFLIYFQGTGAADDSGLPNDRFFAVRPEGSVSTLKIQRTERGDSAVYLCASSLSLAGSNEQFFGPGTRLTVL.

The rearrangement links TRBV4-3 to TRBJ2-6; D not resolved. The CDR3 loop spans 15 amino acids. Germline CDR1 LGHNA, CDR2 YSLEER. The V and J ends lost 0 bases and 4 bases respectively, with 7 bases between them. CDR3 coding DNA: TGCGCCAGCAGCCAAGAAGGGTCGGGGGCCAACGTCCTGACTTTC. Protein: CASSQEGSGANVLTF.

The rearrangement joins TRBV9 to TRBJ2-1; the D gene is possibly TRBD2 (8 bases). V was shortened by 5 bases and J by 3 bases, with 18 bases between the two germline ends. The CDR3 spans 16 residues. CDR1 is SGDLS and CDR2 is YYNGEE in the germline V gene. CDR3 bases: TGTGCCAGCAGTCCCGGGGGGGACAGCGGCTACAATGAGCAGTTCTTC. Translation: CASSPGGDSGYNEQFF.

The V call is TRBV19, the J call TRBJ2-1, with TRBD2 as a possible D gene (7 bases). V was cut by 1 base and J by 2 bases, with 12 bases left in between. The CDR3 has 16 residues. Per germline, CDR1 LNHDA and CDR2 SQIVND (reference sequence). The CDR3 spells CASSIVGGAAYNEQFF. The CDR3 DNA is TGTGCCAGTAGTATAGTAGGGGGGGCCGCCTACAATGAGCAGTTCTTC.

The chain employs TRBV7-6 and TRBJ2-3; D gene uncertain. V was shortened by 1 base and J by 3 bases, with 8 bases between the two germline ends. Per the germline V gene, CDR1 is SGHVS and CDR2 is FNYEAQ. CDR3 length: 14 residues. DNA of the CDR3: TGTGCCAGCAGCTTAGAACGACGGACAGATACGCAGTATTTT. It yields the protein CASSLERRTDTQYF.

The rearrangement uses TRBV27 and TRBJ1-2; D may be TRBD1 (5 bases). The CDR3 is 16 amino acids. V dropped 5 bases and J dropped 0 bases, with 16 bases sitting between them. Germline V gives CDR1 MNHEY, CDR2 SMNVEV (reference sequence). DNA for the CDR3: TGTGCCAGCAGTCCCCTCGTCCCGGGGGCTAACTATGGCTACACCTTC. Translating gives CASSPLVPGANYGYTF.

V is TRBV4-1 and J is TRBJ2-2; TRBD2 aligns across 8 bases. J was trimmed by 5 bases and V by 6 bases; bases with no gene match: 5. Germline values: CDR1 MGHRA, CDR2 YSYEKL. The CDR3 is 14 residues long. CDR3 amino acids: CASRGGRNTGELFF. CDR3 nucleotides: TGCGCCAGCAGGGGCGGGAGGAATACCGGGGAGCTGTTTTTT.

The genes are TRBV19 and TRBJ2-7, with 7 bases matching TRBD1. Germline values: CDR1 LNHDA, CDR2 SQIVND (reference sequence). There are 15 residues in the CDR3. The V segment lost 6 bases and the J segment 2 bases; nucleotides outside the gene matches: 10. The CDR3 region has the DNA TGTGCCAGTAGCGAATCCGGGACAGATGCCTACGAGCAGTACTTC. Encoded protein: CASSESGTDAYEQYF.

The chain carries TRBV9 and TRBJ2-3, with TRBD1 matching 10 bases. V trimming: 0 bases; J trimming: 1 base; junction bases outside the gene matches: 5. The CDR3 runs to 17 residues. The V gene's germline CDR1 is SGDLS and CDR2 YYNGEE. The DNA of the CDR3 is TGTGCCAGCAGCGTAGCAGGGACAGGGGTTGGCACAGATACGCAGTATTTT. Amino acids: CASSVAGTGVGTDTQYF.

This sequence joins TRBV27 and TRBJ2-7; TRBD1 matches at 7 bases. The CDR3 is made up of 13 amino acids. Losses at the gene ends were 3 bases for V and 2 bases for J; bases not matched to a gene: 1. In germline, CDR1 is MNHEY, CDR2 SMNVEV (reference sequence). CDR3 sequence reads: CASSFGTAYEQYF. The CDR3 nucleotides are TGTGCCAGCAGTTTCGGGACAGCCTACGAGCAGTACTTC.

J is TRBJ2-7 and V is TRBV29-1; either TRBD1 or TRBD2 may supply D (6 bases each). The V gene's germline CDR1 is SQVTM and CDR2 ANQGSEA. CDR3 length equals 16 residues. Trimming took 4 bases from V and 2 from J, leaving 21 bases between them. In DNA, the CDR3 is TGCAGCGTTGGAAGGGGCTTAGGGGGAGGTACCTACGAGCAGTACTTC. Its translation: CSVGRGLGGGTYEQYF.

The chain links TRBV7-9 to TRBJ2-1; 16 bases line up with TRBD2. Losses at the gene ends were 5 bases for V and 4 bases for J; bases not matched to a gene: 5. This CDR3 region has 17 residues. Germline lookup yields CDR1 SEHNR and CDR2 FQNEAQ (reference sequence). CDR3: CASSPGTSGRAYNEQFF. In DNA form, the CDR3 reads TGTGCCAGCAGCCCCGGGACTAGCGGGAGGGCGTACAATGAGCAGTTCTTC. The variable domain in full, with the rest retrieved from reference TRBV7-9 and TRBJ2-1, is DTGVSQNPRHKITKRGQNVTFRCDPISEHNRLYWYRQTLGQGPEFLTYFQNEAQLEKSRLLSDRFSAERPKGSFSTLEIQRTEQGDSAMYLCASSPGTSGRAYNEQFFGPGTRLTVL.

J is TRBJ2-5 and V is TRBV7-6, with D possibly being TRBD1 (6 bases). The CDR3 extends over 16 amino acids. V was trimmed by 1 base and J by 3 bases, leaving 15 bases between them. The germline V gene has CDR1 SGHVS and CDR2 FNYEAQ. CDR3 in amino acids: CASSLGDRYIKETQYF. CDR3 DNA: TGTGCCAGCAGCTTAGGAGACAGGTACATCAAAGAGACCCAGTACTTC.

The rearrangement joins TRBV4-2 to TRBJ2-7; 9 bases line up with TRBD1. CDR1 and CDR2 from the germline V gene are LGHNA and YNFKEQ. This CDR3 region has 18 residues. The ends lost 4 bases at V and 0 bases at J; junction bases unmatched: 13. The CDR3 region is CASSPDLTGTGLSYEQYF. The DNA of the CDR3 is TGTGCCAGCAGCCCTGACCTAACCGGGACAGGGCTCTCCTACGAGCAGTACTTC.

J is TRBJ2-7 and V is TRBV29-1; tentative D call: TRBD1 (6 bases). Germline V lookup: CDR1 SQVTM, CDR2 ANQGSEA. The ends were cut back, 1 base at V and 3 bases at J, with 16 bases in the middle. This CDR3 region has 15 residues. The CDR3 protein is CSVEVLEQGVYEQYF. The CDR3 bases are TGCAGCGTTGAAGTTCTCGAACAGGGAGTCTACGAGCAGTACTTC.

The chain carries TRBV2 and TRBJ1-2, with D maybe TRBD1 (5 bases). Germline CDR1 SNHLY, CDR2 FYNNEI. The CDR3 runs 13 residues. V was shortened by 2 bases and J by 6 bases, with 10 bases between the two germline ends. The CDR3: CASSEFLRDGYTF. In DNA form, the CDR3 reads TGTGCCAGCAGTGAATTCCTCAGGGATGGCTACACCTTC. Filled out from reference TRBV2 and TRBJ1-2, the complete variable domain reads EPEVTQTPSHQVTQMGQEVILRCVPISNHLYFYWYRQILGQKVEFLVSFYNNEISEKSEIFDDQFSVERPDGSNFTLKIRSTKLEDSAMYFCASSEFLRDGYTFGSGTRLTVV.

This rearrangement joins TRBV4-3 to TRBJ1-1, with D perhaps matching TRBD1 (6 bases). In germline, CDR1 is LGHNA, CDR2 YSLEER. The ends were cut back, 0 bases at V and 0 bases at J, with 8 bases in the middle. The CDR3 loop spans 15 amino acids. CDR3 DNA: TGCGCCAGCAGCCAAGAAGGACAGCTGAACACTGAAGCTTTCTTT. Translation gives CASSQEGQLNTEAFF.

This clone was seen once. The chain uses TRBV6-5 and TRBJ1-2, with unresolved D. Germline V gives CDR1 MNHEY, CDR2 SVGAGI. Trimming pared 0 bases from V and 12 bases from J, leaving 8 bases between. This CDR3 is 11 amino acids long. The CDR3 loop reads CASSYSAEHTF. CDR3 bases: TGTGCCAGCAGTTACTCCGCAGAGCACACCTTC.

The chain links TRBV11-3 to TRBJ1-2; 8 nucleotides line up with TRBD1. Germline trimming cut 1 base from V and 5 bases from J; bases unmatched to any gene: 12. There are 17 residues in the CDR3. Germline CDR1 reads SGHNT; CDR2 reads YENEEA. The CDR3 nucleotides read TGTGCCAGCAGCTTAGTTGTTACCAGGGGGCCCGATTATGGCTACACCTTC. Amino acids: CASSLVVTRGPDYGYTF.

The CDR3 loop reads CASSPNQETQYF. The CDR3 nucleotides read TGTGCCAGCAGCCCGAACCAAGAGACCCAGTACTTC. This sequence joins TRBV9 and TRBJ2-5; D uncertain. V shed 4 bases and J shed 0 bases, with 4 bases lying between them. CDR1 and CDR2 from the germline V gene are SGDLS and YYNGEE. The CDR3 loop spans 12 amino acids.

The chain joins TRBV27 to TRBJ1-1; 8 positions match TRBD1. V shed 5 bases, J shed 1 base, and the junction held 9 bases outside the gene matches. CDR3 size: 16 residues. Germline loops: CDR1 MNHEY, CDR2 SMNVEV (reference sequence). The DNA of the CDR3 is TGTGCCAGCAGTCCGACGCACAGGGGGTGGAACACTGAAGCTTTCTTT. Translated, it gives CASSPTHRGWNTEAFF.

The CDR3 region is CSVVMGNYEQYF. The CDR3 coding sequence is TGCAGCGTTGTAATGGGAAACTACGAGCAGTACTTC. The genes are TRBV29-1 and TRBJ2-7; D gene unclear. From germline, CDR1 is SQVTM and CDR2 ANQGSEA. Trimming shortened V by 4 bases and J by 3 bases, and 10 bases separated the two germline ends. The CDR3 loop spans 12 amino acids.

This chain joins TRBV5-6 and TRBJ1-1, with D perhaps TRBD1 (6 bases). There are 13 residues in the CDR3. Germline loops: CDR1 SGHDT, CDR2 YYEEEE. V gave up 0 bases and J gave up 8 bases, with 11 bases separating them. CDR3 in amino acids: CASSLGQAQEAFF. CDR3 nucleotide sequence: TGTGCCAGCAGCTTGGGACAGGCGCAAGAAGCTTTCTTT.